A single sample gave rise to the 32 T cell receptor beta chains below, sequenced in a study of blood T cell repertoires in COVID-19 (dated by TCRdb to the early 2020s). Library construction relied on the immunoSEQ multiplex PCR assay. TCRdb mirrors the immuneACCESS table, restricted to in-frame sequences. Some clones are absent from its copies; in checked studies, under half trace to an unresolved V gene, and the reason for the others is unknown. The sample includes 400,000 to 550,000 clones, with 87% observed a single time. Clones ranked in the top ten supply 1.5% to 2% of the sample. Specimen: PBMCs or T cells enriched from blood (not recorded which). The receptors were sampled from a woman aged 18-30 years with acute COVID-19.

V and J are TRBV29-1 and TRBJ2-1; D is possibly TRBD1 (6 bases). Germline V gene sequence: CDR1 SQVTM, CDR2 ANQGSEA. This CDR3 has 15 amino acids. The V and J ends lost 3 bases and 5 bases respectively, with 17 bases between them. CDR3 DNA: TGCAGCGTTGACGATTGGGGGCGGCGCCACAATGAGCAGTTCTTC. It specifies CSVDDWGRRHNEQFF.

The chain recombines TRBV10-2 with TRBJ2-1, with D possibly matching TRBD2 (5 bases). This CDR3 spans 13 amino acids. The germline CDR1 and CDR2 sequences are WSHSY and SAAADI. V shed 9 bases and J shed 7 bases, with 16 bases lying between them. The CDR3, as DNA: TGCGCCAGTGCCGGGATAAGGGATAATGAGCAGTTCTTC. Protein product: CASAGIRDNEQFF.

The rearrangement uses TRBV13 and TRBJ2-7, with D possibly matching TRBD1 (6 bases). Germline CDR1 PRHDT, CDR2 FYEKMQ (reference sequence). The CDR3 extends over 17 amino acids. Trimming took off 6 bases at V and 1 base at J, with 22 bases between the two ends. CDR3 bases: TGTGCCAGCAGTCCAACCCCCCCCGGGACACTGTCCTACGAGCAGTACTTC. Amino acid sequence: CASSPTPPGTLSYEQYF.

This chain joins TRBV7-3 and TRBJ1-6; 8 bases are a match to TRBD1. Germline trimming cut 2 bases from V and 3 bases from J; bases unmatched to any gene: 3. This CDR3 spans 16 amino acids. The germline V gene encodes CDR1 SGHTA and CDR2 FQGTGA. CDR3 sequence (DNA): TGTGCCAGCAGCTTATCCGGACAGGGCTATAATTCACCCCTCCACTTT. Encoded protein: CASSLSGQGYNSPLHF.

The chain recombines TRBV13 with TRBJ1-1, with D maybe TRBD1 (6 bases). V was clipped by 5 bases and J by 4 bases, with 17 bases between them. Germline V gene lookup returns CDR1 PRHDT and CDR2 FYEKMQ (reference sequence). This CDR3 has 15 residues. The CDR3 loop is CASSRRDIPGTEAFF. The CDR3 DNA sequence: TGTGCCAGCAGCCGAAGGGACATTCCGGGCACTGAAGCTTTCTTT.

The chain has TRBV7-6 and TRBJ2-5; 8 bases are shared with TRBD2. The V gene's germline CDR1 is SGHVS and CDR2 FNYEAQ. J gave up 4 bases and V 4 bases, and 8 bases lay outside the gene matches. The CDR3 runs to 15 residues. DNA for the CDR3: TGTGCCAGCAGCTACCTCGGGGGGGTTGGAGAGACCCAGTACTTC. It is translated as CASSYLGGVGETQYF.

The V gene is TRBV27, the J gene TRBJ2-5, with D possibly being TRBD1 (6 bases). Trimming removed 6 bases from V and 5 bases from J, with 19 bases in between. CDR3 length: 15 amino acids. Germline V gene data show CDR1 as MNHEY and CDR2 as SMNVEV (reference sequence). This CDR3 is CASSSRDKEGETQYF. Written as DNA, the CDR3 is TGTGCCAGCAGCTCGAGGGACAAAGAAGGGGAGACCCAGTACTTC.

V usage is TRBV10-1 and J usage is TRBJ2-5; 12 bases fit TRBD2. The junction had 0 bases not matched to a gene; V was cut back by 3 bases and J by 1 base. The CDR3 runs 15 residues. Germline-derived CDR1 and CDR2 are WNHNN and SYGVQD (reference sequence). DNA for the CDR3: TGCGCCAGCAGTGAACTAGCGGGGGGCCAAGAGACCCAGTACTTC. This gives the protein CASSELAGGQETQYF.

V gene TRBV4-2 combines with J gene TRBJ1-4, with TRBD1 as a possible D gene (5 bases). Germline CDR1 reads LGHNA; CDR2 reads YNFKEQ. The CDR3 contains 16 residues. The ends were cut back, 5 bases at V and 8 bases at J, with 21 bases in the middle. The CDR3 spells CASSARTGGDGEKLFF. In DNA, the CDR3 is TGTGCCAGCAGCGCAAGGACGGGAGGGGACGGGGAAAAACTGTTTTTT.

As DNA, the CDR3 is TGTGCCAGCAGCCCGGGGGACCCGGGACTAGACTACGAGCAGTACTTC. Protein product: CASSPGDPGLDYEQYF. The chain links TRBV3-1 (or the pseudogene TRBV3-2) to TRBJ2-7; 8 bases are shared with TRBD2. Germline assignment: CDR1 LGHDT and CDR2 YNNKEL (reference sequence). This CDR3 comprises 16 residues. J lost 3 bases, V lost 4 bases, and 11 bases had no gene match.

The gene calls are TRBV19 and TRBJ2-3; TRBD2 is a possible D gene (5 bases). Per germline, CDR1 LNHDA and CDR2 SQIVND (reference sequence). Trimming left V 7 bases short and J 6 bases short, with 17 bases between. This CDR3 has 14 amino acids. The CDR3 DNA reads TGTGCCAGTAAACTAGTCTCAGTTTCCGATACGCAGTATTTT. Protein: CASKLVSVSDTQYF.

The chain links TRBV27 to TRBJ2-1, with D possibly being TRBD2 (6 bases). Trimming left V 4 bases short and J 5 bases short, with 12 bases between. Germline V CDR1 and CDR2: MNHEY, SMNVEV (reference sequence). The CDR3 consists of 14 residues. The CDR3 nucleotides are TGTGCCAGCAGTTCCCCGACTAGAAACAATGAGCAGTTCTTC. Protein: CASSSPTRNNEQFF.

The V and J genes are TRBV12-3 or TRBV12-4 and TRBJ1-2, with TRBD1 matching over 10 bases. This CDR3 is 13 amino acids long. V shed 5 bases and J 6 bases; nucleotides not matched to a gene: 3. The CDR3 nucleotides read TGTGCCAGCAGTGATGGACAGGGGGATGGCTACACCTTC. Translating gives CASSDGQGDGYTF.

The V call is TRBV27, the J call TRBJ2-1; weak D call: TRBD1 (5 bases). Trimming took off 3 bases at V and 9 bases at J, with 15 bases between the two ends. The CDR3 is 14 residues long. Germline assignment: CDR1 MNHEY and CDR2 SMNVEV (reference sequence). CDR3 DNA: TGTGCCAGCAGTTTGGTAGGGGCTGAGAGTGAGCAGTTCTTC. Protein product: CASSLVGAESEQFF.

The chain joins TRBV27 to TRBJ2-2; 7 nucleotides match TRBD2. CDR1 is MNHEY, CDR2 SMNVEV, per germline (reference sequence). CDR3 length: 17 amino acids. V gave up 7 bases and J gave up 2 bases; unmatched junction bases: 13. CDR3 in DNA: TGTGCCAGCATTCCCAAGTGGGGGGGACTAAACACCGGGGAGCTGTTTTTT. The encoded protein is CASIPKWGGLNTGELFF.

The V and J genes are TRBV21-1 and TRBJ2-5; the table gives TRBD2 as D, unverified against the DNA. TRBV21-1 counts as a pseudogene. This CDR3 has 16 amino acids. As DNA, the CDR3 is TGTGCCAGCAGCCCCCGGTGGCGGGGGGGATCGGAGACCCAGTACTTC. Encoded protein: CASSPRWRGGSETQYF.

This clone showed up just once. The chain has TRBV27 and TRBJ1-6; no definite D call. V was cut by 1 base and J by 7 bases, with 11 bases left in between. Germline CDR1 is MNHEY and CDR2 is SMNVEV (reference sequence). This CDR3 is 15 amino acids long. DNA for the CDR3: TGTGCCAGCAGTTTATTCCCCCGAGCCAATTCACCCCTCCACTTT. Amino acid sequence: CASSLFPRANSPLHF.

The chain has TRBV3-1 (or the pseudogene TRBV3-2) and TRBJ2-3; tentatively, D is TRBD1 (5 bases). Trimming left V 4 bases short and J 2 bases short, with 19 bases between. The length of the CDR3 is 17 residues. Germline assignment: CDR1 LGHDT and CDR2 YNNKEL (reference sequence). The CDR3 DNA is TGTGCCAGCAGCCGCAGTGGATCAAAGGGGTACACAGATACGCAGTATTTT. As protein: CASSRSGSKGYTDTQYF.

V gene TRBV7-9 combines with J gene TRBJ2-1; perhaps TRBD2 as D (7 bases). CDR3 length: 16 residues. Per germline, CDR1 SEHNR and CDR2 FQNEAQ (reference sequence). Trimming took off 5 bases at V and 6 bases at J, with 20 bases between the two ends. The DNA of the CDR3 is TGTGCCAGCAGCCCCGACCCTTGGGGGGGGCGCAATGAGCAGTTCTTC. Translation gives CASSPDPWGGRNEQFF.

The chain uses TRBV30 and TRBJ2-5, with a tentative D call TRBD2 (6 bases). In germline, CDR1 is GTSNPN, CDR2 SVGIG (reference sequence). V lost 3 bases and J lost 1, with 21 bases in between. The CDR3 consists of 17 residues. The CDR3 region has the DNA TGTGCCTGGAGCCAGGGACTCCTTGGGAAGGGCCAAGAGACCCAGTACTTC. It yields the protein CAWSQGLLGKGQETQYF.

This sequence joins TRBV29-1 and TRBJ1-2; TRBD1 agrees at 9 bases. CDR3 size: 13 residues. V shed 5 bases and J 6 bases; nucleotides not matched to a gene: 7. Germline CDR1 SQVTM, CDR2 ANQGSEA. CDR3 loop: CSVITGGQHGYTF. The DNA of the CDR3 is TGCAGCGTTATTACAGGGGGCCAACATGGCTACACCTTC.

The chain recombines TRBV7-8 with TRBJ2-1; 7 bases agree with TRBD2. Germline V gives CDR1 SGHVS, CDR2 FQNEAQ. This CDR3 has 16 residues. The J segment lost 0 bases and the V segment lost 5 bases, leaving 7 bases of the junction unmatched. CDR3 bases: TGTGCCAGCAGCCCCCTCGGCGGGAGCTCCTACAATGAGCAGTTCTTC. It encodes CASSPLGGSSYNEQFF.

This clone was picked up one time. The DNA of the CDR3 is TGCAGCGGTGATAGCGGAGGCTACAATGAGCAGTTCTTC. Its protein product is CSGDSGGYNEQFF. The V call is TRBV29-1, the J call TRBJ2-1, with D maybe TRBD2 (6 bases). Germline V gene lookup returns CDR1 SQVTM and CDR2 ANQGSEA. The CDR3 is 13 amino acids. V dropped 7 bases and J dropped 3 bases, with 13 bases sitting between them.

Details on this clone: Compared with germline, one end of the junction differs, possibly owing to a read error. The J gene is TRBJ1-4, the V gene TRBV7-9; 9 bases fit TRBD1. The germline V gene has CDR1 SEHNR and CDR2 FQNEAQ (reference sequence). There are 15 residues in the CDR3. For the CDR3, the DNA is TGTGCCACCAGCTTCGTCGGGACAGGGAATGAAAAACTGTTTTTT. Protein: CATSFVGTGNEKLFF.

The chain links TRBV18 to TRBJ1-5; D remains unclear. This CDR3 is built from 16 residues. Germline CDR1 KGHSH, CDR2 LQKENI. Trimming pared 3 bases from V and 0 bases from J, leaving 12 bases between. DNA of the CDR3: TGTGCCAGCTCACCGGGCAGACCCTATAGCAATCAGCCCCAGCATTTT. Translation: CASSPGRPYSNQPQHF.

About this clone: The sample holds other DNA sequences that translate to the same CDR3. The gene calls are TRBV18 and TRBJ1-5, with D perhaps TRBD1 (5 bases). The V gene lost 3 bases and the J gene lost 3 bases, with 9 bases spanning the gap. CDR1 and CDR2 from the germline V gene are KGHSH and LQKENI. The CDR3 sequence is 14 residues long. The CDR3 nucleotides are TGTGCCAGCTCACCTTCCAGGGACAATCAGCCCCAGCATTTT. It codes for CASSPSRDNQPQHF.

The table lists this clone with a count of one. This chain connects TRBV7-8 to TRBJ1-2, with D perhaps matching TRBD1 (5 bases). Trimming stripped 1 base from V and 6 bases from J, with 15 bases between. The CDR3 totals 15 residues. Germline V CDR1 and CDR2: SGHVS, FQNEAQ. This CDR3 is CASSLGQGRAHGYTF. CDR3 bases: TGTGCCAGCAGCTTAGGGCAGGGAAGGGCCCATGGCTACACCTTC.

This chain joins TRBV29-1 and TRBJ2-5, with D tentatively TRBD2 (6 bases). The CDR3 is made up of 13 amino acids. V lost 3 bases to trimming and J lost 5 bases, with 13 bases between them. Germline V gives CDR1 SQVTM, CDR2 ANQGSEA. The CDR3 nucleotides read TGCAGCGTTGACCGACTAGGATTGGAGACCCAGTACTTC. As protein: CSVDRLGLETQYF.

The rearrangement joins TRBV20-1 to TRBJ1-1; no clear D gene. The length of the CDR3 is 10 residues. Between the trimmed V and J ends, which lost 6 bases and 1 base, there was a span of 3 bases. From germline, CDR1 is DFQATT and CDR2 SNEGSKA (reference sequence). The CDR3 sequence: CSARNTEAFF. The CDR3 DNA reads as TGCAGTGCCCGGAACACTGAAGCTTTCTTT.

This clone was observed a handful of times. The rearrangement joins TRBV6-4 to TRBJ2-1; 12 bases match TRBD2. CDR1 and CDR2 from the germline V gene are MRHNA and SNTAGT. The CDR3 covers 16 residues. Unmatched junction bases numbered 10, after V lost 5 bases and J lost 8 bases. DNA for the CDR3: TGTGCCAGCAGTCCCCTGACTAGCGGGAGTTTGGATGAGCAGTTCTTC. This sequence encodes CASSPLTSGSLDEQFF.

CDR3 residues: CASSYSSGLHTDTQYF. The CDR3 coding sequence is TGTGCCAGCAGTTACTCATCGGGACTCCACACAGATACGCAGTATTTT. V is TRBV6-6 and J is TRBJ2-3; D perhaps matches TRBD2 (6 bases). This CDR3 is built from 16 residues. CDR1 is MNHNY, CDR2 SVGAGI, per germline (reference sequence). The V end lost 0 bases, the J end lost 2 bases, and 12 bases lay between the germline ends.

The CDR3 loop is CASSFGQGNNSPLHF. Written as DNA, the CDR3 is TGTGCCAGCAGCTTCGGACAGGGTAACAATTCACCCCTCCACTTT. The J gene is TRBJ1-6, the V gene TRBV5-5, with 8 bases identical to TRBD1. The CDR3 is 15 residues long. Germline loops: CDR1 SGHKS, CDR2 YYEKEE (reference sequence). The ends lost 2 bases at V and 7 bases at J; junction bases unmatched: 5.